The source of this TCR beta chain is a study of shared clonotypes between healthy human individuals. This CDR3 region has 18 residues. Trimming left V 2 bases short and J 2 bases short, with 20 bases between. Naive CD8 cells lacked CD45RO, underwent positive selection for CCR7 and left out terminally differentiated effector memory CD45RA+ cells. It was about 180 ng DNA, around 33,000 T cell genomes, that sorted-subset replicate PCRs used. The protocol was immunoSEQ multiplex PCR, while the TCRdb copy is restricted to in-frame clones and leaves out a portion. This table has hundreds of thousands of clones, approximately 96% appearing once.

V is TRBV23-1 and J is TRBJ2-3, with D possibly TRBD2 on 5 matching bases. TRBV23-1 is assigned to the ORF class and has an uncertain function. Specimen: naive CD8+ T cells sorted from blood. The TCR comes from a woman aged 25 to 39 in good health. The CDR3 spells CASSQIGVLEPYTDTQYF. In nucleotides, the CDR3 is TGCGCCAGCAGTCAAATCGGGGTTCTAGAGCCTTACACAGATACGCAGTATTTT.